The entry below gives a single T cell receptor beta chain sequence along with its context. This sample is drawn from a study of blood T cell repertoires in COVID-19. Across the whole study: Researchers got acute and convalescent COVID-19 samples from the United States, Italy and Spain. PBMCs, B-cell-depleted T cells, or T cells provided the cDNA or gDNA that made up the material.

Germline loops: CDR1 SGDLS, CDR2 YYNGEE. V lost 2 bases and J lost 0, with 9 bases in between. CDR3 length: 14 amino acids. Original methodology: Amplifying reference gene primers gave estimates of nucleated cell counts. Using immunoSEQ multiplex PCR, the repertoire was profiled, and TCRdb retains in-frame clones only, with some absent. V, J and clone size derive from that table, while D and trimming were established from the DNA sequence. Of approximately 150,000 clones in the sample, roughly 84% were seen once. The sequenced sample consisted of peripheral blood. The rearrangement links TRBV9 to TRBJ2-7; D gene unclear. This TCR came from a man between 65 and 85 years old with active or convalescent COVID-19. For the CDR3, the DNA is TGTGCCAGCAGCGTGGGTCGGAGCTCCTACGAGCAGTACTTC. The encoded protein is CASSVGRSSYEQYF.